This T cell receptor beta chain is from a study of CD8 T cells in Susac syndrome. Comments on this clonotype: Its target is not known.

Healthy donors, matched for age and sex, constituted the control group. It was with random hexamers that roughly 0.45 to 1 ug RNA was reverse transcribed. An immunoSEQ multiplex PCR amplified TCR beta CDR3 over 54 Vbeta and 13 Jbeta. Via MiXCR, TCRdb re-called the immunoSEQ multiplex PCR reads, giving one row per CDR3 protein. The repertoire consists of approximately 150,000 distinct CDR3 sequences, with approximately 90% occurring once and the leading ten covering about 0.073%. Regarding the study as a whole: By the study's own acknowledgment, its TCR sequencing and HLA analysis included relatively few individuals.

This sequence was found in a human donor in good health. Sequencing was performed on CD4+ T cells from PBMCs.

CDR3 protein: CASSLDRGISNEQFF. The CDR3 region has the DNA TGTGCCAGCAGCTTGGACAGGGGCATAAGTAATGAGCAGTTCTTC. The chain links TRBV7-2 to TRBJ2-1, with TRBD1 matching over 9 bases. J was trimmed by 7 bases and V by 3 bases; bases with no gene match: 7. Germline values: CDR1 SGHTA, CDR2 FQGNSA. The CDR3 length is 15 residues.